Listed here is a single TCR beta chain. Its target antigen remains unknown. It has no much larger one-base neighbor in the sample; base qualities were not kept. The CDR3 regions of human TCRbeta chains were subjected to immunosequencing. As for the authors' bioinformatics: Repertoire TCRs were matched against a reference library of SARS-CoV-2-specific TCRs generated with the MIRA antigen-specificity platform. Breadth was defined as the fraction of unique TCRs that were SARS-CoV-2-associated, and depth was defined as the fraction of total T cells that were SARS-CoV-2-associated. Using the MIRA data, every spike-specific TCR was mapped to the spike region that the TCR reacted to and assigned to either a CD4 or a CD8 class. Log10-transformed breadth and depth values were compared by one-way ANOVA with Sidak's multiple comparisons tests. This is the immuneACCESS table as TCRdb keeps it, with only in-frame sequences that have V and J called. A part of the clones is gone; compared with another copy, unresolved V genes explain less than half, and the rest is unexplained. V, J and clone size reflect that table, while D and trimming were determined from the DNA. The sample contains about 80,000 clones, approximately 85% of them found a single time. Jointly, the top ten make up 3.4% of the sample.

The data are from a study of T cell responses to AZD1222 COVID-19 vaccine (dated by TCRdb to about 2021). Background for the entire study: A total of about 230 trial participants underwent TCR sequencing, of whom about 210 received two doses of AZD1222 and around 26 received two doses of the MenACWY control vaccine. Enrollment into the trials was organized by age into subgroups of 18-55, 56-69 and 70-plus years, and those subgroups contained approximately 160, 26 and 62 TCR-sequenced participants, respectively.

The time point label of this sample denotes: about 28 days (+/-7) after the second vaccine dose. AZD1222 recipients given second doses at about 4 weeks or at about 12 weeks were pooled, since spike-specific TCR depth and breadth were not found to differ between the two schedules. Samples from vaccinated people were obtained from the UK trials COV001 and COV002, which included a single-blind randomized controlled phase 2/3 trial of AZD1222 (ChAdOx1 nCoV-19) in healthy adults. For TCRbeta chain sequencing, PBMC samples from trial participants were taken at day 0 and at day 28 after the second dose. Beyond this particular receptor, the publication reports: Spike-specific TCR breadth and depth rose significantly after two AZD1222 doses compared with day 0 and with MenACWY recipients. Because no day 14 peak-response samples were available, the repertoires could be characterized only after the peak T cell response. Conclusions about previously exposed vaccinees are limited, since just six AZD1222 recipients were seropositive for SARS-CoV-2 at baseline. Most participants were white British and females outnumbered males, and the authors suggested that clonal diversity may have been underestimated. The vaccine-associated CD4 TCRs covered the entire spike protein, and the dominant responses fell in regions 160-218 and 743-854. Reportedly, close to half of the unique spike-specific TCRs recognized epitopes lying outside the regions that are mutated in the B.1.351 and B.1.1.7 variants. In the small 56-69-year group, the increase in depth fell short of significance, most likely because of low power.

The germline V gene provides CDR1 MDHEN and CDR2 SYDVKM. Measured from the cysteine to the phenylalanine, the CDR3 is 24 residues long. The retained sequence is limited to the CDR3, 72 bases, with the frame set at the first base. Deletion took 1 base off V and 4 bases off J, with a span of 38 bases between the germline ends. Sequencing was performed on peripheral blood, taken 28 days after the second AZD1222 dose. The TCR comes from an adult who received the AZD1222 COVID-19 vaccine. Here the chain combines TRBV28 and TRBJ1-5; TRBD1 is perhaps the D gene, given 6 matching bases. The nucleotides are TGTGCCAGCAGTTTATCAAAAACGGGGCGCTCCCGCCCGTCGACACAGGGTAGGAATCAGCCCCAGCATTTT. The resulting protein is CASSLSKTGRSRPSTQGRNQPQHF.